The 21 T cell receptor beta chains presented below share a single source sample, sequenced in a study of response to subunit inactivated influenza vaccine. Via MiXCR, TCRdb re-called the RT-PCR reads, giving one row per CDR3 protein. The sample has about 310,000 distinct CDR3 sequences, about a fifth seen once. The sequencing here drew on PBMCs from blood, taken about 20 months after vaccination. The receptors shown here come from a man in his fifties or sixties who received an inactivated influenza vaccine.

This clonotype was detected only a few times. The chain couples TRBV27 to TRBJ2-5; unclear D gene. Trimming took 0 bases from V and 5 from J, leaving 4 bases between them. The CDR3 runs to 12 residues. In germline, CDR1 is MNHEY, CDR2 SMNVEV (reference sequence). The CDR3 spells CASSLSPETQYF. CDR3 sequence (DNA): TGTGCCAGCAGTTTATCGCCGGAGACCCAGTACTTC.

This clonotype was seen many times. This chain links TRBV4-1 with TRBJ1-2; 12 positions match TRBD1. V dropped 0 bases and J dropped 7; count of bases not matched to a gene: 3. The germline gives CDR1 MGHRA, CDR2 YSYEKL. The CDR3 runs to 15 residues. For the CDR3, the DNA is TGCGCCAGCAGCCAAGAGGGACAGGGGGCAGTTGGCTACACCTTC. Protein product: CASSQEGQGAVGYTF.

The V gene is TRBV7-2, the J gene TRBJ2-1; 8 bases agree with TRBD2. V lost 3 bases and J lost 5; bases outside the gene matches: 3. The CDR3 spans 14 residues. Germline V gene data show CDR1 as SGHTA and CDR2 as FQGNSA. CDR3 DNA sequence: TGTGCCAGCAGCTTGGCTAGCGGGCACAATGAGCAGTTCTTC. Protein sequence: CASSLASGHNEQFF. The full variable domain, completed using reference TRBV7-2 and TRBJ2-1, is GAGVSQSPSNKVTEKGKDVELRCDPISGHTALYWYRQSLGQGLEFLIYFQGNSAPDKSGLPSDRFSAERTGGSVSTLTIQRTQQEDSAVYLCASSLASGHNEQFFGPGTRLTVL.

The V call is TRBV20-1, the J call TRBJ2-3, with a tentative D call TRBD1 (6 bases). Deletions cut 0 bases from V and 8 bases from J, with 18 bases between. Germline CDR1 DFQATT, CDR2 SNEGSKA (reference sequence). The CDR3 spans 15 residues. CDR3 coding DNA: TGCAGTGCTAGAGATCTCTTACAGGGAGAGGGTACGCAGTATTTT. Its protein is CSARDLLQGEGTQYF.

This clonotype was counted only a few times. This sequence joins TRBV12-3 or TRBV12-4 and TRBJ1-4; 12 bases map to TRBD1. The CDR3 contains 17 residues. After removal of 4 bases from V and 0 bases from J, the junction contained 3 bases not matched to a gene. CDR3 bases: TGTGCCAGCAGTTATGGGACAGGGGGCGCAACTAATGAAAAACTGTTTTTT. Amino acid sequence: CASSYGTGGATNEKLFF.

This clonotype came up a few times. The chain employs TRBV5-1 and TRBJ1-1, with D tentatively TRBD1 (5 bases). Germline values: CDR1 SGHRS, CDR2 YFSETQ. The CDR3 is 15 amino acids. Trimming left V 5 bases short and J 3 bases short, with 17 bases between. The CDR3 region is CASSPGARVDTEAFF. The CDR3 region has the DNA TGCGCCAGCAGTCCTGGGGCACGGGTTGACACTGAAGCTTTCTTT. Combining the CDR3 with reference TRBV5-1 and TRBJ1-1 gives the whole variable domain KAGVTQTPRYLIKTRGQQVTLSCSPISGHRSVSWYQQTPGQGLQFLFEYFSETQRNKGNFPGRFSGRQFSNSRSEMNVSTLELGDSALYLCASSPGARVDTEAFFGQGTRLTVV.

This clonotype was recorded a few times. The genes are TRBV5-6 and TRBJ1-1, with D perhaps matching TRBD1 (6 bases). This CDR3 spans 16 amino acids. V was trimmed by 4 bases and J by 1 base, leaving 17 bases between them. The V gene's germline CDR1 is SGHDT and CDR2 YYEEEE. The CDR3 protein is CASSKIQQGRNTEAFF. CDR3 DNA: TGTGCCAGCAGCAAGATCCAACAGGGACGGAACACTGAAGCTTTCTTT.

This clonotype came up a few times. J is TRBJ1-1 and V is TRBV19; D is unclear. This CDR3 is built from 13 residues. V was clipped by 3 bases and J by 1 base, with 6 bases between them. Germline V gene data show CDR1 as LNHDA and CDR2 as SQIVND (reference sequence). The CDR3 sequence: CASSIVRNTEAFF. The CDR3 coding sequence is TGTGCCAGTAGTATCGTCAGGAACACTGAAGCTTTCTTT. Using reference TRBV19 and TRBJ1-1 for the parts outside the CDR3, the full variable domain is DGGITQSPKYLFRKEGQNVTLSCEQNLNHDAMYWYRQDPGQGLRLIYYSQIVNDFQKGDIAEGYSVSREKKESFPLTVTSAQKNPTAFYLCASSIVRNTEAFFGQGTRLTVV.

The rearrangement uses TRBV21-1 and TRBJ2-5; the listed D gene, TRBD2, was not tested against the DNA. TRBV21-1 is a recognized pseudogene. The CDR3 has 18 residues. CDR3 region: CASSKDWPSGRGVETQYF. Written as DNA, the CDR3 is TGTGCCAGCAGCAAAGATTGGCCTAGCGGGAGAGGAGTCGAGACCCAGTACTTC.

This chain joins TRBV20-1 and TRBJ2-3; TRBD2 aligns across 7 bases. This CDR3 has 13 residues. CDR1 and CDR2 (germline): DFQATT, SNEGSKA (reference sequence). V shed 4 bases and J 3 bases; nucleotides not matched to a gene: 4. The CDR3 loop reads CSANRGGTDTQYF. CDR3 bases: TGCAGTGCTAACCGCGGGGGAACAGATACGCAGTATTTT.

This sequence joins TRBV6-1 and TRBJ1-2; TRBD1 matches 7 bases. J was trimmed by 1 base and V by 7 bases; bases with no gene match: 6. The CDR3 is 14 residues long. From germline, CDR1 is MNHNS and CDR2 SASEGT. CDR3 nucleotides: TGTGCCAGCAAGGCGACAGGGAGTAACTATGGCTACACCTTC. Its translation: CASKATGSNYGYTF.

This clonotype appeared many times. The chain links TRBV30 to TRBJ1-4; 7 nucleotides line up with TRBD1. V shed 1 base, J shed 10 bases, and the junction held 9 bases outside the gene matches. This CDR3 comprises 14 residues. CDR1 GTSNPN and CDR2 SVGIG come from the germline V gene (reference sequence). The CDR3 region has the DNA TGTGCCTGGAGTGCAAACAGGGGAGTGGGAAAACTGTTTTTT. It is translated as CAWSANRGVGKLFF.

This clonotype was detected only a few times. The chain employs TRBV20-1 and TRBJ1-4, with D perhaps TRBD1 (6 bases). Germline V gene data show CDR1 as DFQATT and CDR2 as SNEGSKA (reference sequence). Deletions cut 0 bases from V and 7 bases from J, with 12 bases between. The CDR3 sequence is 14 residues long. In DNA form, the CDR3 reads TGCAGTGCTAGAGACGCCAGGGGTGGTGAAAAACTGTTTTTT. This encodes CSARDARGGEKLFF.

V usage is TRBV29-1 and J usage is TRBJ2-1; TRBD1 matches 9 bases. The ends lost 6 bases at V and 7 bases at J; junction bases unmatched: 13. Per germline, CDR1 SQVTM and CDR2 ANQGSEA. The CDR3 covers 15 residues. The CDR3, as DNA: TGCAGCGTCCAACCAACAGGGGGCGCGGTAAATGAGCAGTTCTTC. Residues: CSVQPTGGAVNEQFF.

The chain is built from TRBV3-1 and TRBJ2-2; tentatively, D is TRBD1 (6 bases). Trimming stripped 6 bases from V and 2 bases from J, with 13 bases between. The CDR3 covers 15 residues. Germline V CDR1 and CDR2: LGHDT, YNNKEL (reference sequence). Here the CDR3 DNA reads TGTGCCAGCAGGCCGGGACATATAAACACCGGGGAGCTGTTTTTT. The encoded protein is CASRPGHINTGELFF.

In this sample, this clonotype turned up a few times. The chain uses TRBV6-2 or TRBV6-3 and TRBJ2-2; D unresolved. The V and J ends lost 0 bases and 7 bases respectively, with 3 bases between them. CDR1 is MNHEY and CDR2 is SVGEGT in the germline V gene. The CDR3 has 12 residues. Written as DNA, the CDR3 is TGTGCCAGCAGTTACTCTTACGGGGAGCTGTTTTTT. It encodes CASSYSYGELFF.

The CDR3 spells CAISDKVLQMRYTF. The CDR3 DNA sequence: TGTGCCATCAGTGATAAGGTGCTACAGATGCGCTACACCTTC. V gene TRBV10-3 combines with J gene TRBJ1-2; no firm D call. The germline CDR1 and CDR2 sequences are ENHRY and SYGVKD. The CDR3 spans 14 residues. Trimming cost V 3 bases and J 9 bases, with 17 bases left between them.

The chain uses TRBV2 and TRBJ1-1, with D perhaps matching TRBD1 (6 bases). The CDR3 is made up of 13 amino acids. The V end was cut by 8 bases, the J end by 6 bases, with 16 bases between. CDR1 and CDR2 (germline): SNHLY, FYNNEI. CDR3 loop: CASLQQGTAEAFF. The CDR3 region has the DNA TGTGCCAGCCTCCAACAGGGAACCGCTGAAGCTTTCTTT.

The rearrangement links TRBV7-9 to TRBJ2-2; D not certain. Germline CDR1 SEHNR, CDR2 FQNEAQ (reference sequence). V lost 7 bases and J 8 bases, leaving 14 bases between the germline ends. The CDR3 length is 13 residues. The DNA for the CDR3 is TGTGCCAGCACCCAAGCGCGGTCTGGGGAGCTGTTTTTT. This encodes CASTQARSGELFF. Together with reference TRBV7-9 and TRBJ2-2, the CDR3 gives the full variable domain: DTGVSQNPRHKITKRGQNVTFRCDPISEHNRLYWYRQTLGQGPEFLTYFQNEAQLEKSRLLSDRFSAERPKGSFSTLEIQRTEQGDSAMYLCASTQARSGELFFGEGSRLTVL.

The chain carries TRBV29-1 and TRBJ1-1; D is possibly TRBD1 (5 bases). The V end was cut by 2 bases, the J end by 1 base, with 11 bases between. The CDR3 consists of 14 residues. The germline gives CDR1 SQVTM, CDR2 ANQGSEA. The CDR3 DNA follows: TGCAGCGTTGAACCCAGGGCGGGGAACACTGAAGCTTTCTTT. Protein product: CSVEPRAGNTEAFF.

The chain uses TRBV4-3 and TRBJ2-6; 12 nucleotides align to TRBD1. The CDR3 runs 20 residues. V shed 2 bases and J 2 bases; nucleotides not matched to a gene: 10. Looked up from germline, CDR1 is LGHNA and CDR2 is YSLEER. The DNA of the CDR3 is TGCGCCAGCAGCCAAAGTACCGGGACAGGGGGCATCACTGGGGCCAACGTCCTGACTTTC. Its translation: CASSQSTGTGGITGANVLTF.